Following are 6 T cell receptor beta chains from one sample sequenced in a study of blood T cell repertoires in COVID-19 (TCRdb year 2020). The library came from the immunoSEQ multiplex PCR assay. Here the immuneACCESS table is served through TCRdb, limited to in-frame sequences with V and J called. Missing clones are a known gap in these copies; in checked studies unresolved V genes cover under half, and the rest lacks a known reason. Present in this sample are some 320,000 clones, more than 70% of which were seen just once. About 7% of the sample belongs to the ten largest clones. The sample comprised peripheral blood. These receptors originate from a woman under 40 who had recovered from COVID-19.

The chain is built from TRBV19 and TRBJ1-2; 7 positions agree with TRBD1. J gave up 4 bases and V 4 bases, and 15 bases lay outside the gene matches. Germline assignment: CDR1 LNHDA and CDR2 SQIVND (reference sequence). The CDR3 spans 17 residues. This CDR3 reads CASSSGQAYAAIYGYTF. CDR3 DNA sequence: TGTGCCAGTAGTAGCGGACAGGCCTATGCCGCCATCTATGGCTACACCTTC.

This chain uses TRBV28 with TRBJ2-7, with 9 bases lining up with TRBD1. Germline assignment: CDR1 MDHEN and CDR2 SYDVKM. V trimming: 10 bases; J trimming: 2 bases; junction bases outside the gene matches: 12. This CDR3 region has 15 residues. The CDR3, as DNA: TGTGCCACCGTGATTTCGGGACAGGGCACCTACGAGCAGTACTTC. It yields the protein CATVISGQGTYEQYF. Combining the CDR3 with reference TRBV28 and TRBJ2-7 gives the whole variable domain DVKVTQSSRYLVKRTGEKVFLECVQDMDHENMFWYRQDPGLGLRLIYFSYDVKMKEKGDIPEGYSVSREKKERFSLILESASTNQTSMYLCATVISGQGTYEQYFGPGTRLTVT.

For the CDR3, the DNA is TGCGCCAGCAGCCCCGGGACAGCAACAGATACGCAGTATTTT. Residues: CASSPGTATDTQYF. The J gene is TRBJ2-3, the V gene TRBV5-1, with 7 bases aligning to TRBD1. V trimming: 4 bases; J trimming: 3 bases; junction bases outside the gene matches: 5. Germline CDR1 reads SGHRS; CDR2 reads YFSETQ. CDR3 length: 14 residues.

The rearrangement joins TRBV7-3 to TRBJ1-1; 10 bases fit TRBD1. Per the germline V gene, CDR1 is SGHTA and CDR2 is FQGTGA. The CDR3 has 15 amino acids. With 5 bases clipped from V and 5 bases from J, the junction kept 8 bases outside the gene matches. CDR3 sequence reads: CASSNQGQGLTEAFF. DNA for the CDR3: TGTGCCAGCAGCAACCAGGGACAGGGGTTAACTGAAGCTTTCTTT.

This chain joins TRBV5-1 and TRBJ1-4; the D gene is possibly TRBD1 (6 bases). Germline loops: CDR1 SGHRS, CDR2 YFSETQ. V was pared by 5 bases and J by 4 bases, with 15 bases between. This CDR3 spans 15 amino acids. As DNA, the CDR3 is TGCGCCAGCAGTTATAACAGGGAGATTAATGAAAAACTGTTTTTT. This translates into CASSYNREINEKLFF.

This chain links TRBV15 with TRBJ2-2; 8 bases agree with TRBD1. Germline CDR1 reads LNHNV; CDR2 reads YYDKDF (reference sequence). The ends lost 6 bases at V and 5 bases at J; junction bases unmatched: 5. The CDR3 has 14 residues. This chain's CDR3 is CATSSGDRTGELFF. CDR3 coding DNA: TGTGCCACCAGTTCCGGGGACAGGACCGGGGAGCTGTTTTTT.